The rows below give T cell receptor beta chains drawn from one sample of a study of blood T cell repertoires in COVID-19. TCRdb's copy holds only in-frame clones and misses some; the assay was immunoSEQ multiplex PCR. The profile shows just over 300,000 clones, approximately 89% of them singletons. Material for sequencing was peripheral blood. The receptors were sampled from a woman aged 30 to 39 with COVID-19, enrolled during active disease. CDR3s include the opening cysteine and the closing phenylalanine or tryptophan. The D gene is left open where the match is weak. Where a row states a size, it is once, few, many or the class of an expanded clone; other rows omit it.

cdr3_nt	cdr3_aa	j_call	d_call	clone_size	v_call
TGTGCCAGCAGCTCGGGACAGGGGGCGCGAGGCACTGAAGCTTTCTTT	CASSSGQGARGTEAFF	TRBJ1-1	TRBD1	NA	TRBV7-8
TGCGCCAGCAGCCAGTCGACAGGGCGGCACACTGAAGCTTTCTTT	CASSQSTGRHTEAFF	TRBJ1-1	TRBD1	NA	TRBV5-1
TGTGCCAGCAGTTTATCCACAGGGGATCGGAGTGAAGCTTTCTTT	CASSLSTGDRSEAFF	TRBJ1-1	TRBD1	NA	TRBV27
TGTGCCAGCAGCCAAGTCTTCAGGGGTTACAATGAGCAGTTCTTC	CASSQVFRGYNEQFF	TRBJ2-1	NA	NA	TRBV3-1/TRBV3-2
TGTGCCAGCAGTTACCCGGGGGGGGGAGAGACCCAGTACTTC	CASSYPGGGETQYF	TRBJ2-5	TRBD2	few	TRBV6-5
TGTGCCAGCAGCGCCCAGGGGAGCACTGAAGCTTTCTTT	CASSAQGSTEAFF	TRBJ1-1	NA	NA	TRBV7-2
TGTGCCATCAGGGCGGGGGAGAAAGAGACCCAGTACTTC	CAIRAGEKETQYF	TRBJ2-5	TRBD2	NA	TRBV10-3
TGTGCCAGCAGCCCGGGACAGGGTAATAATTCACCCCTCCACTTT	CASSPGQGNNSPLHF	TRBJ1-6	TRBD1	NA	TRBV7-2
TGTGCCAGCAGTTCTCCCCCGACAGGTGGCTACACCTTC	CASSSPPTGGYTF	TRBJ1-2	NA	NA	TRBV28
TGTGCCAGCACCACCCTCCAGGGGGCAGGCTATGGCTACACCTTC	CASTTLQGAGYGYTF	TRBJ1-2	TRBD1	NA	TRBV28
TGTGCCAGCAGCGCAACTAGCGGGGGTTTCAGAGAGACCCAGTACTTC	CASSATSGGFRETQYF	TRBJ2-5	TRBD2	NA	TRBV7-2
TGCGCCAGCAGCCCGGGACAGCGGAACTATGGCTACACCTTC	CASSPGQRNYGYTF	TRBJ1-2	TRBD1	NA	TRBV4-3
TGTGCCAGCCTTTCAGGCACAGATACGCAGTATTTT	CASLSGTDTQYF	TRBJ2-3	NA	NA	TRBV28
TGTGCCAGCAGCCAGCGGGGCCACGGAGATCGCTTT	CASSQRGHGDRF	TRBJ1-6	NA	NA	TRBV21-1
TGTGCCAGCAGCCAATTCCGGGACAGAAACTCTGGAAACACCATATATTTT	CASSQFRDRNSGNTIYF	TRBJ1-3	TRBD1	NA	TRBV14
TGTGCCAGCAGTGCCCCCTCGGGGCTAGCGGGGGGGCAGTACAATGAGCAGTTCTTC	CASSAPSGLAGGQYNEQFF	TRBJ2-1	TRBD2	NA	TRBV6-1
TGTGCCAGCAGCCATTTGGGGACAGGGGGGAACTATGGCTACACCTTC	CASSHLGTGGNYGYTF	TRBJ1-2	TRBD1	once	TRBV4-2
TGCGCCAGCAACCGACGGGGGTCTAGCACAGATACGCAGTATTTT	CASNRRGSSTDTQYF	TRBJ2-3	NA	NA	TRBV5-1
TGTGCCAGCAGCGTCCGGGAGACCCAGTACTTC	CASSVRETQYF	TRBJ2-5	NA	NA	TRBV11-2
TGTGCCAGCAGCCCCAGACATGGGAACACTGAAGCTTTCTTT	CASSPRHGNTEAFF	TRBJ1-1	NA	NA	TRBV9
TGCAGTGCTAGTATCGGGCGGGATACGCCCCAGCATTTT	CSASIGRDTPQHF	TRBJ1-5	NA	NA	TRBV20-1
TGTGCCACCAGTGATACCCTACCGGGGGTTGATGGCTACACCTTC	CATSDTLPGVDGYTF	TRBJ1-2	NA	NA	TRBV24-1